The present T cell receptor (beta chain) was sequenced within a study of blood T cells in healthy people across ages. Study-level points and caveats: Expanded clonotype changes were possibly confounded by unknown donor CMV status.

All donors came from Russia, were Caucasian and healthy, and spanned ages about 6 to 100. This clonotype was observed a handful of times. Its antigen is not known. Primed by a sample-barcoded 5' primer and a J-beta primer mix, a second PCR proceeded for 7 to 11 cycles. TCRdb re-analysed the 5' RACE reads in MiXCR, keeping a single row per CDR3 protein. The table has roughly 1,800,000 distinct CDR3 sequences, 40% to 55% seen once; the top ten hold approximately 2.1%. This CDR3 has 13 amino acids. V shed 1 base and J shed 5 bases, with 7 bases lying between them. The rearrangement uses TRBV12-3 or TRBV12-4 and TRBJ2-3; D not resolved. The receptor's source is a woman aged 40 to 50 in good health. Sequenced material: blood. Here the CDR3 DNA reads TGTGCCAGCAGTTTAGATCGGATAGATACGCAGTATTTT. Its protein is CASSLDRIDTQYF.